Following are 3 T cell receptor beta chains from one sample sequenced in a study of monozygotic twins with cystic fibrosis. Produced via immunoSEQ multiplex PCR; TCRdb's table is partial and in-frame only. The table records roughly 20,000 clones, around 97% of them present only once. The sequenced material came from blood. These receptors were obtained from a woman in her twenties or thirties with cystic fibrosis.

J is TRBJ2-5 and V is TRBV30, with 7 bases that match TRBD1. This CDR3 is 15 amino acids long. Unmatched junction bases numbered 8, after V lost 1 base and J lost 3 bases. Germline V gene lookup returns CDR1 GTSNPN and CDR2 SVGIG (reference sequence). The CDR3 nucleotides read TGTGCCTGGAGTGACAAACGGACAGGAAAAGAGACCCAGTACTTC. This sequence encodes CAWSDKRTGKETQYF.

Remarks on this clone: Mismatch with germline at one junction end may stem from a read error. V and J are TRBV19 and TRBJ1-5, with D possibly TRBD1 on 5 matching bases. CDR3 length equals 13 residues. Germline-derived CDR1 and CDR2 are LNHDA and SQIVND (reference sequence). Here the CDR3 DNA reads TGTGCCAGCAGTATAACGGAGGGGAGGGCCCAGCATTTT. As protein: CASSITEGRAQHF.

The J gene is TRBJ2-1, the V gene TRBV5-1; TRBD2 is a possible D gene (5 bases). The CDR3 has 15 residues. The V and J ends lost 3 bases and 0 bases respectively, with 10 bases between them. Looked up from germline, CDR1 is SGHRS and CDR2 is YFSETQ. CDR3 sequence: CASSSGLDSYNEQFF. The CDR3 region has the DNA TGCGCCAGCAGCTCCGGACTGGACTCCTACAATGAGCAGTTCTTC.